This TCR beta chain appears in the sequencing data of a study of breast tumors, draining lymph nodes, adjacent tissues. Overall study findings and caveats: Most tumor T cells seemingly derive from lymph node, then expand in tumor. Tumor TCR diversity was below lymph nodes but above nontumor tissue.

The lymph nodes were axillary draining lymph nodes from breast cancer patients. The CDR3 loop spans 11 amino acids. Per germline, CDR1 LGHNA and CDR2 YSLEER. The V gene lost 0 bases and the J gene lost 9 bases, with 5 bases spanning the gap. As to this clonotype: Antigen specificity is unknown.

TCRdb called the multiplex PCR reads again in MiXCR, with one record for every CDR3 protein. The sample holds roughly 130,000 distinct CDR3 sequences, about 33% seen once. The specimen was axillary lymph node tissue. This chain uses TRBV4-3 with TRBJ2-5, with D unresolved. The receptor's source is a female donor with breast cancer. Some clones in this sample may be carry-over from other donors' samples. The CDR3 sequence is CASSQDEAQYF. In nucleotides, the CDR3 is TGCGCCAGCAGCCAAGATGAGGCCCAGTACTTC.